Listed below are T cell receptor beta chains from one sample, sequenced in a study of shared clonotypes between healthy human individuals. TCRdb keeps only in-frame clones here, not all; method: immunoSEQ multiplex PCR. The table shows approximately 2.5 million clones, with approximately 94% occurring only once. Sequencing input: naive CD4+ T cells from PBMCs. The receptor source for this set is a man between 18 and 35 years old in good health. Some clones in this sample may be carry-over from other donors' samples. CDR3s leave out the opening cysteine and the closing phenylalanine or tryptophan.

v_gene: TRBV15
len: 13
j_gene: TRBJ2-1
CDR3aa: ATSRAGSSYNEQF

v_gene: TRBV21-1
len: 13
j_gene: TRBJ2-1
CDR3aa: ASRNATLRGDEQF

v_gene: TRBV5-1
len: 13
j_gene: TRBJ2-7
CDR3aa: ASSLSAGPSFEQY

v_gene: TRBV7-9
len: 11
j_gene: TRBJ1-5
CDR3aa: ASSASGNQPQH

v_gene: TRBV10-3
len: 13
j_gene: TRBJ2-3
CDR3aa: AIRPGRESTDTQY

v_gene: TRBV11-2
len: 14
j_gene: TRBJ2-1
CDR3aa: ASSSIAGGPGNEQF

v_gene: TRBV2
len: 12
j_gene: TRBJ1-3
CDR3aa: ASSPTGGGNTIY

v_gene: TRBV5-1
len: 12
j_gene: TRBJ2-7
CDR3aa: ASSFIGSHYEQY

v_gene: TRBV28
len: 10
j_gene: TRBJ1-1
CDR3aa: ASRVFRGMPF

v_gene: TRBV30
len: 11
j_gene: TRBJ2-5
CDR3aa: AWMSAPPRTQY

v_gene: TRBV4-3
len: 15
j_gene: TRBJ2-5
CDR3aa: ASSQYLTSGRNVEQY

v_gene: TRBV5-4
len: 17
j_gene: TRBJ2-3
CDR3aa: ASSSGWLAGYTSTDTQY

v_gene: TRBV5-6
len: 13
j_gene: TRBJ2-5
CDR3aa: ASSFRQGLLETQY

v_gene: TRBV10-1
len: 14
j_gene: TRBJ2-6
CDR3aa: ASSDSSGNGANVLT

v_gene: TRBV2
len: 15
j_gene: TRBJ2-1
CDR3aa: ASSEEVRTSGHNEQF

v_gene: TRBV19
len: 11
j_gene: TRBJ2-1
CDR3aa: ASRKPGQGEQF

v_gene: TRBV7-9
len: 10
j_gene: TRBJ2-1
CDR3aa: ASSPLVPGQF

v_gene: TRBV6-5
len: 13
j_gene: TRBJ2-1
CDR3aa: ASSTSGSQYNEQF

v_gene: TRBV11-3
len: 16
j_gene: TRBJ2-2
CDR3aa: ASSLGGAGEYRTGELF

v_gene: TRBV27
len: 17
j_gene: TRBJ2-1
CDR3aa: ASSLPGHPTRSSYNEQF

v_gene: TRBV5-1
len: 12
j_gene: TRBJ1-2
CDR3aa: ATNPGQSNYGYT

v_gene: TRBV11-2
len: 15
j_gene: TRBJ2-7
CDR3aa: ASSLGPISGVLYEQY